This T cell receptor beta chain is drawn from a study of cytomegalovirus exposure and HLA in healthy donors. Germline V gene sequence: CDR1 MNHNS, CDR2 SASEGT. The CDR3 totals 15 residues. Trimming took off 4 bases at V and 5 bases at J, with 17 bases between the two ends. The study ran its PCR with 60 Vbeta and 13 Jbeta primers. The table came from immunoSEQ multiplex PCR; TCRdb's copy has only in-frame clones and leaves some out. This table holds tens of thousands of clones. The receptor was isolated from a male donor in good health and CMV-seronegative. V gene TRBV6-1 combines with J gene TRBJ1-2; D is undetermined. Sample: PBMCs. In nucleotides, the CDR3 is TGTGCCAGCAGTGGTGGCCTAGGATCTGAATATGGCTACACCTTC. Its protein product is CASSGGLGSEYGYTF.